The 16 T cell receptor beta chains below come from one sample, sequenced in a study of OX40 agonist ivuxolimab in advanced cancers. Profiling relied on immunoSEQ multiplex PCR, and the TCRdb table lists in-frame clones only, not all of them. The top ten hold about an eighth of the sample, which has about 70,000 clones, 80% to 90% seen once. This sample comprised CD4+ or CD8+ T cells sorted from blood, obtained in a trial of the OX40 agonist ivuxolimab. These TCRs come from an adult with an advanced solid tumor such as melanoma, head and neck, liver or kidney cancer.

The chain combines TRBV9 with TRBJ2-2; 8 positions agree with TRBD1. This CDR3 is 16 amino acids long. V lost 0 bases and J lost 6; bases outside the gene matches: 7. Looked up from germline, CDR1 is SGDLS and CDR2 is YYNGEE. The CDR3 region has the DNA TGTGCCAGCAGCGTAGTGGGGACAGGCCGTGCCGGGGAGCTGTTTTTT. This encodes CASSVVGTGRAGELFF.

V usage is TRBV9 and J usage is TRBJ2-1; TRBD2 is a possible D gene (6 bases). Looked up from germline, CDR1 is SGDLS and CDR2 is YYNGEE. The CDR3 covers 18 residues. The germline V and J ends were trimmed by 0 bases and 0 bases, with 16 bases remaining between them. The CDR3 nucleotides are TGTGCCAGCAGCGTAGGGGGGGACTTCGAACTCTCCTACAATGAGCAGTTCTTC. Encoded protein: CASSVGGDFELSYNEQFF.

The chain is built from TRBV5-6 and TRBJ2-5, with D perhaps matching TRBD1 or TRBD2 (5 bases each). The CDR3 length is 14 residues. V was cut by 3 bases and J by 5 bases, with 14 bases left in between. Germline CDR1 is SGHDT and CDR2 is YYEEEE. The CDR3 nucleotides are TGTGCCAGCAGCTCCTGGGGGACCTACGAGACCCAGTACTTC. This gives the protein CASSSWGTYETQYF.

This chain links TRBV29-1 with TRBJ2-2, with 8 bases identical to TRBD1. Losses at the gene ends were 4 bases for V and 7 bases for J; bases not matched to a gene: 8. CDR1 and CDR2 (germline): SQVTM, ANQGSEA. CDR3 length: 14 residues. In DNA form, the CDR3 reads TGCAGCGTTGTAGGCCAGGGGGCTGACGGGGAGCTGTTTTTT. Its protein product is CSVVGQGADGELFF.

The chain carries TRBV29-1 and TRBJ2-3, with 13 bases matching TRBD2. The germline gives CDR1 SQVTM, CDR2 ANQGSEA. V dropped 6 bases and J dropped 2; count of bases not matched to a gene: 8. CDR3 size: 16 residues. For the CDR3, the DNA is TGCAGCGTGAAGGGACTAGCGGGGCCTTACACAGATACGCAGTATTTT. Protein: CSVKGLAGPYTDTQYF.

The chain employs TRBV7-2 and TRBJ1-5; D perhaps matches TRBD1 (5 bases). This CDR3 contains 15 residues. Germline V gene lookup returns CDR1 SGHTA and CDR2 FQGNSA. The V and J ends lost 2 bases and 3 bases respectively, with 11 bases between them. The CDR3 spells CASSLLGPNNQPQHF. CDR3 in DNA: TGTGCCAGCAGCTTATTGGGGCCTAACAATCAGCCCCAGCATTTT. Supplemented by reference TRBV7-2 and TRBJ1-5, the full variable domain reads GAGVSQSPSNKVTEKGKDVELRCDPISGHTALYWYRQSLGQGLEFLIYFQGNSAPDKSGLPSDRFSAERTGGSVSTLTIQRTQQEDSAVYLCASSLLGPNNQPQHFGDGTRLSIL.

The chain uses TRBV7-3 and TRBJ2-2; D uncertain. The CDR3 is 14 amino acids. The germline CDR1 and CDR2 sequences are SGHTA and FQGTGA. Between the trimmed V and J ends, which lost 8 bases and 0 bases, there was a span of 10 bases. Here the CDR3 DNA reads TGTGCCAGCGCCTGGGAAGCGAACACCGGGGAGCTGTTTTTT. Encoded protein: CASAWEANTGELFF.

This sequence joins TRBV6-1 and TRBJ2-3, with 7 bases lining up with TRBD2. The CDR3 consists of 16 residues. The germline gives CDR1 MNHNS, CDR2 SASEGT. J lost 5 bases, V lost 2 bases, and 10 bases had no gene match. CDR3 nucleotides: TGTGCCAGCAGTGAATGGGGCGGGGGAAGAGGAGATACGCAGTATTTT. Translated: CASSEWGGGRGDTQYF.

DNA for the CDR3: TGCGCCAGCAGCTTGGCCGGGGGCGCTTCTGGAAACACCATATATTTT. Its protein is CASSLAGGASGNTIYF. V is TRBV5-1 and J is TRBJ1-3, with TRBD1 as a possible D gene (6 bases). From germline, CDR1 is SGHRS and CDR2 YFSETQ. The CDR3 sequence is 16 residues long. V shed 0 bases and J shed 1 base, with 11 bases lying between them.

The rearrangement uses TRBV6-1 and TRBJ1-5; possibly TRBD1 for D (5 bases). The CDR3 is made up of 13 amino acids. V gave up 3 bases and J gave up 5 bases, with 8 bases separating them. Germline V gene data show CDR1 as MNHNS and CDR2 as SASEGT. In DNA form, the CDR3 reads TGTGCCAGCAGTGAGACAGCGTATCAGCCCCAGCATTTT. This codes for CASSETAYQPQHF.

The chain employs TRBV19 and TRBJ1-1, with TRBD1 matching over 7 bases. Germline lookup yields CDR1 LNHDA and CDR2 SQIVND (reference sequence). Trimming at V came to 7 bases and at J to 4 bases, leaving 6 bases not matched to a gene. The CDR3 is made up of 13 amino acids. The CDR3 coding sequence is TGTGCCAGTACCAGGGGGAAGGGCACTGAAGCTTTCTTT. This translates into CASTRGKGTEAFF. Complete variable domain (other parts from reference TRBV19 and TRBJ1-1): DGGITQSPKYLFRKEGQNVTLSCEQNLNHDAMYWYRQDPGQGLRLIYYSQIVNDFQKGDIAEGYSVSREKKESFPLTVTSAQKNPTAFYLCASTRGKGTEAFFGQGTRLTVV.

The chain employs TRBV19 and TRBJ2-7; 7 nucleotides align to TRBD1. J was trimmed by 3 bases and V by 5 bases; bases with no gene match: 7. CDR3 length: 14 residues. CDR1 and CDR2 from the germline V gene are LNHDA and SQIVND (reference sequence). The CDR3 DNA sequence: TGTGCCAGTAGTGCAAGGGGGCGCGACTACGAGCAGTACTTC. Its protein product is CASSARGRDYEQYF. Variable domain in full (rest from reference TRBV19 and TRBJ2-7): DGGITQSPKYLFRKEGQNVTLSCEQNLNHDAMYWYRQDPGQGLRLIYYSQIVNDFQKGDIAEGYSVSREKKESFPLTVTSAQKNPTAFYLCASSARGRDYEQYFGPGTRLTVT.

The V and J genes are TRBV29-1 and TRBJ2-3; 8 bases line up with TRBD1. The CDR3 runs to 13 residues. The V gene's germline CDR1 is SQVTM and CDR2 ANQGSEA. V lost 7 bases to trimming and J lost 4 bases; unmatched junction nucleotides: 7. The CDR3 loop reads CSGDDRGSDTQYF. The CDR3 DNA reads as TGCAGCGGGGATGACAGGGGTTCAGATACGCAGTATTTT.

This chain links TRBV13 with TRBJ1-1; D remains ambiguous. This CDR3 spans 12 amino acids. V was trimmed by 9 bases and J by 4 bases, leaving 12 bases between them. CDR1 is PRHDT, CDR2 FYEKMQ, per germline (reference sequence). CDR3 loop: CASGVSGTEAFF. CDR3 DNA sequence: TGTGCCAGTGGGGTTAGTGGCACTGAAGCTTTCTTT.

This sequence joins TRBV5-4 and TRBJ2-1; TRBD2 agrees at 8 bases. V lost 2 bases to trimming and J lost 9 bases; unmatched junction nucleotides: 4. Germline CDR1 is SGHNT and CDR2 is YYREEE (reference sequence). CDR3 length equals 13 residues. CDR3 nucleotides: TGTGCCAGCAGCTTAGAGGGGACTAGTGAGCAGTTCTTC. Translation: CASSLEGTSEQFF. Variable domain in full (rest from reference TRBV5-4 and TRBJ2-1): ETGVTQSPTHLIKTRGQQVTLRCSSQSGHNTVSWYQQALGQGPQFIFQYYREEENGRGNFPPRFSGLQFPNYSSELNVNALELDDSALYLCASSLEGTSEQFFGPGTRLTVL.

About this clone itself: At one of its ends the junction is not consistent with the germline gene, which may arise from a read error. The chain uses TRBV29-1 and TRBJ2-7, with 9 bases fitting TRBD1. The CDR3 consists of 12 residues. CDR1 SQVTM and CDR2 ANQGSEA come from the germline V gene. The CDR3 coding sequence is TGCAGCGTACAGGGGGCCTCCGACGAGCAGTACTTC. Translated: CSVQGASDEQYF.